Shown below are 9 T cell receptor beta chains from a single sample sequenced in a study of vaccination effects on CD4 cells after COVID-19. After expansion with viral peptide pools in the ViraFEST assay, antigen-specific CD4+ T cells were sequenced. A 10-day culture period preceded the isolation of CD4+ T cells. PCR confirmed that the person was infected with SARS-CoV-2 between March and December 2020. Repertoires were generated with immunoSEQ multiplex PCR, while TCRdb's copy carries only in-frame clones and drops some. The table has more than 20,000 clones, roughly two thirds seen once. Which antigens these TCRs recognize remains unknown. Sequenced material: CD4+ T cells from PBMCs cultured with SARS-CoV-2 spike peptides, taken before COVID-19 vaccination. The source of these receptors is a human donor who had a prior SARS-CoV-2 infection.

This sequence joins TRBV11-2 and TRBJ2-1, with D unclear. V lost 1 base and J lost 6, with 10 bases in between. This CDR3 contains 14 residues. Per the germline V gene, CDR1 is SGHAT and CDR2 is FQNNGV. CDR3 sequence reads: CASSLVVQANEQFF. CDR3 in DNA: TGTGCCAGCAGCTTAGTTGTGCAGGCCAATGAGCAGTTCTTC.

The sample holds a few counts of this clone. V and J are TRBV20-1 and TRBJ2-3, with D possibly TRBD2 on 5 matching bases. Trimming shortened V by 3 bases and J by 3 bases, and 13 bases separated the two germline ends. CDR1 DFQATT and CDR2 SNEGSKA come from the germline V gene (reference sequence). This CDR3 contains 14 residues. The CDR3 coding sequence is TGCAGTGCTAGTTTGGGAGTTCAGACAGATACGCAGTATTTT. Protein sequence: CSASLGVQTDTQYF.

This clone occurred a few times. The chain combines TRBV3-1 (or the pseudogene TRBV3-2) with TRBJ1-2; TRBD1 aligns across 8 bases. The V gene end was trimmed by 4 bases and the J gene end by 4 bases; junction bases not matched to a gene: 5. The CDR3 covers 14 residues. The germline V gene encodes CDR1 LGHDT and CDR2 YNNKEL (reference sequence). The CDR3 protein is CASSRLTGGYGYTF. Here the CDR3 DNA reads TGTGCCAGCAGCCGCCTTACAGGGGGCTATGGCTACACCTTC.

This rearrangement joins TRBV10-3 to TRBJ1-3; 9 nucleotides match TRBD1. Germline V gene data show CDR1 as ENHRY and CDR2 as SYGVKD. The V and J ends lost 2 bases and 0 bases, in that order; junction bases with no gene match: 5. The CDR3 is 17 residues long. The CDR3 sequence: CAISEGGTGSSGNTIYF. The CDR3 nucleotides are TGTGCCATCAGTGAGGGGGGGACAGGGTCCTCTGGAAACACCATATATTTT.

V usage is TRBV3-1 (or the pseudogene TRBV3-2) and J usage is TRBJ2-1, with D unclear. The CDR3 covers 14 residues. The germline V gene has CDR1 LGHDT and CDR2 YNNKEL (reference sequence). V was pared by 1 base and J by 4 bases, with 8 bases between. The CDR3 region is CASSQVVMYNEQFF. The DNA for the CDR3 is TGTGCCAGCAGCCAAGTGGTGATGTACAATGAGCAGTTCTTC.

The chain carries TRBV7-2 and TRBJ2-3; weak D call: TRBD2 (5 bases). CDR1 is SGHTA and CDR2 is FQGNSA in the germline V gene. The CDR3 is 12 amino acids. The germline V and J ends were trimmed by 3 bases and 9 bases, with 10 bases remaining between them. The CDR3 DNA sequence: TGTGCCAGCAGCTTTGAGGGAGCGACGCAGTATTTT. Translating it yields CASSFEGATQYF.

CDR3 residues: CASSERGGAYNEQFF. In DNA form, the CDR3 reads TGTGCCAGCAGTGAACGGGGCGGCGCCTACAATGAGCAGTTCTTC. The chain has TRBV6-1 and TRBJ2-1, with D perhaps TRBD1 or TRBD2 (5 bases each). V was cut by 2 bases and J by 2 bases, with 10 bases left in between. Germline values: CDR1 MNHNS, CDR2 SASEGT. The CDR3 runs 15 residues.

This chain uses TRBV5-6 with TRBJ1-2, with TRBD1 identical over 9 bases. V trimming: 1 base; J trimming: 4 bases; junction bases outside the gene matches: 5. The length of the CDR3 is 15 residues. Germline CDR1 and CDR2: SGHDT and YYEEEE. CDR3 bases: TGTGCCAGCAGCTTGATACAGGGGGCGGCCTATGGCTACACCTTC. Its protein is CASSLIQGAAYGYTF. The whole variable domain, filled in from reference TRBV5-6 and TRBJ1-2, reads DAGVTQSPTHLIKTRGQQVTLRCSPKSGHDTVSWYQQALGQGPQFIFQYYEEEERQRGNFPDRFSGHQFPNYSSELNVNALLLGDSALYLCASSLIQGAAYGYTFGSGTRLTVV.

This sequence joins TRBV21-1 and TRBJ2-5; the tabulated D call, TRBD1, remains unverified against the DNA. TRBV21-1 has pseudogene status. There are 17 residues in the CDR3. For the CDR3, the DNA is TGTGCCAGCAGCAGCTCCCCGCCGGGACAGGGGCAAGAGACCCAGTACTTC. As protein: CASSSSPPGQGQETQYF.